The 3 T cell receptor beta chains in this list originate from one sample, sequenced in a study of blood T cell repertoires in COVID-19. Here immunoSEQ multiplex PCR was the method, and the copy in TCRdb shows in-frame clones only, minus some. In the table there are under 200,000 clones, roughly 81% of which are singletons. Material: peripheral blood. All receptors come from a man aged 35-49 years who had recovered from COVID-19.

The rearrangement links TRBV10-3 to TRBJ2-7; 12 bases agree with TRBD2. Losses at the gene ends were 8 bases for V and 3 bases for J; bases not matched to a gene: 23. Germline V gene sequence: CDR1 ENHRY, CDR2 SYGVKD. The CDR3 loop spans 20 amino acids. The CDR3 sequence: CAIEDRPRTLTSGGSYEQYF. In nucleotides, the CDR3 is TGTGCCATCGAGGACAGACCCCGAACCCTTACTAGCGGGGGGAGCTACGAGCAGTACTTC.

This clone turned up a few times. The V gene is TRBV18, the J gene TRBJ2-5; no definite D call. The CDR3 contains 12 residues. The V end lost 6 bases, the J end lost 5 bases, and 10 bases lay between the germline ends. From germline, CDR1 is KGHSH and CDR2 LQKENI. This CDR3 is CASSSNLETQYF. CDR3 sequence (DNA): TGTGCCAGCTCGTCAAACTTGGAGACCCAGTACTTC.

The chain couples TRBV18 to TRBJ2-5; a possible D gene is TRBD1 (5 bases). The CDR3 has 15 residues. Germline lookup yields CDR1 KGHSH and CDR2 LQKENI. Trimming stripped 2 bases from V and 4 bases from J, with 14 bases between. CDR3 in amino acids: CASSPKGLQGETQYF. CDR3 DNA: TGTGCCAGCTCACCAAAAGGGCTCCAGGGAGAGACCCAGTACTTC.